These T cell receptor beta chains were read from a single sample in a study of blood T cell repertoires in COVID-19. Here immunoSEQ multiplex PCR was the method, and the copy in TCRdb shows in-frame clones only, minus some. The sample has fewer than 200,000 clones; 85% are singletons. Material for sequencing was peripheral blood. These receptors were collected from an older woman with COVID-19, enrolled during active disease. Both conserved end residues are part of each CDR3. Fields, in order: V gene, J gene, D gene, clone size, CDR3 DNA, CDR3 protein. A D gene is named only where the DNA matches it firmly. For some rows the clone size is stated as once, few or many, or as a class when expanded; others skip it.

V: TRBV19; J: TRBJ2-3; D: TRBD2; size: NA; DNA: TGTGCCAGTAGTTGGGCTAGCGGGAGCATTGGGCAGTATTTT; CDR3: CASSWASGSIGQYF
V: TRBV21-1; J: TRBJ2-2; D: NA; size: once; DNA: TGTGCCAGCAGCAAAGTTGGCAACACCGGGGAGCTGTTTTTT; CDR3: CASSKVGNTGELFF
V: TRBV18; J: TRBJ1-5; D: NA; size: NA; DNA: TGTGCCAGCATCGACAGGCAAGGCAATCAGCCCCAGCATTTT; CDR3: CASIDRQGNQPQHF
V: TRBV4-1; J: TRBJ1-4; D: NA; size: NA; DNA: TGCGCCAGCAGCCGGGGCGAGCTCGCAGGAAATGAAAAACTGTTTTTT; CDR3: CASSRGELAGNEKLFF
V: TRBV19; J: TRBJ1-2; D: NA; size: NA; DNA: TGTGCCAGTAGTATAAGTGGGGGGTCCTATGGCTACACCTTC; CDR3: CASSISGGSYGYTF
V: TRBV12-3/TRBV12-4; J: TRBJ2-1; D: NA; size: NA; DNA: TGTGCCAGCAGTTCATCTAGGGGGGGTGAGCAGTTCTTC; CDR3: CASSSSRGGEQFF
V: TRBV5-1; J: TRBJ1-1; D: NA; size: NA; DNA: TGCGCCAGCACCGAACAGACAGTCCCAAGGACTGAAGCTTTCTTT; CDR3: CASTEQTVPRTEAFF
V: TRBV5-8; J: TRBJ1-3; D: NA; size: NA; DNA: TGTGCCAGCAGCACAGGGACGGCTGGAAACACCATATATTTT; CDR3: CASSTGTAGNTIYF
V: TRBV9; J: TRBJ1-5; D: NA; size: NA; DNA: TGTGCCAGCAGCGGAGGCCCGATCCCAATTCAGCCCCAGCATTTT; CDR3: CASSGGPIPIQPQHF
V: TRBV11-2; J: TRBJ1-2; D: NA; size: NA; DNA: TGTGCCAGCAGCTTAGAAAGAGCCTATGGCTACACCTTC; CDR3: CASSLERAYGYTF
V: TRBV27; J: TRBJ1-5; D: NA; size: NA; DNA: TGTGCCAGCTGGAGCTTCAGCAACCAGCCCCAGCATTTT; CDR3: CASWSFSNQPQHF
V: TRBV5-1; J: TRBJ1-1; D: NA; size: few; DNA: TGCGCCAGCAGCTTGGACCGATCGGGGACTGAAGCTTTCTTT; CDR3: CASSLDRSGTEAFF
V: TRBV29-1; J: TRBJ2-7; D: NA; size: NA; DNA: TGCAGCGTTGTCAAGGCTAGCAACGACGAGCAGTACTTC; CDR3: CSVVKASNDEQYF
V: TRBV6-5; J: TRBJ1-5; D: NA; size: few; DNA: TGTGCCAGCGCAGGTAGGGCGGGACCCAATCAGCCCCAGCATTTT; CDR3: CASAGRAGPNQPQHF
V: TRBV9; J: TRBJ1-1; D: NA; size: NA; DNA: TGTGCCAGCAGCGTAGATGGGGGGAGGAACACTGAAGCTTTCTTT; CDR3: CASSVDGGRNTEAFF
V: TRBV6-5; J: TRBJ1-5; D: NA; size: once; DNA: TGTGCCAGCAGTTACTCCGCAGGGAGGAATCAGCCCCAGCATTTT; CDR3: CASSYSAGRNQPQHF
V: TRBV19; J: TRBJ1-5; D: NA; size: NA; DNA: TGTGCCAGTAGTCCCAGGAGGGTGGGCAATCAGCCCCAGCATTTT; CDR3: CASSPRRVGNQPQHF
V: TRBV9; J: TRBJ2-5; D: NA; size: NA; DNA: TGTGCCAGCAGCGTACTAGCGTCGGTGGAGACCCAGTACTTC; CDR3: CASSVLASVETQYF
V: TRBV5-1; J: TRBJ2-2; D: NA; size: NA; DNA: TGCGCCAGCAGCTCTAACTCAAACACCGGGGAGCTGTTTTTT; CDR3: CASSSNSNTGELFF
V: TRBV4-1; J: TRBJ2-1; D: NA; size: NA; DNA: TGCGCCAGCAGCCATACGGTACAGGGCAGGGACAATGAGCAGTTCTTC; CDR3: CASSHTVQGRDNEQFF
V: TRBV18; J: TRBJ1-5; D: TRBD1; size: NA; DNA: TGTGCCAGCTCACCCGAACAGGGGACTAATCAGCCCCAGCATTTT; CDR3: CASSPEQGTNQPQHF
V: TRBV6-6; J: TRBJ1-1; D: NA; size: NA; DNA: TGTGCCAGCAGTTATAAGGGACAAGCGAACACTGAAGCTTTCTTT; CDR3: CASSYKGQANTEAFF
V: TRBV6-5; J: TRBJ2-5; D: NA; size: NA; DNA: TGTGCCAGCAAGGAGGCAGGTCGAGAGACCCAGTACTTC; CDR3: CASKEAGRETQYF
V: TRBV27; J: TRBJ2-1; D: TRBD2; size: NA; DNA: TGTGCCAGCAGTTCGGGGACTAGCGGGAGAAATGAGCAGTTCTTC; CDR3: CASSSGTSGRNEQFF
V: TRBV18; J: TRBJ1-5; D: TRBD1; size: NA; DNA: TGTGCCAGCTCACAAAATCAGGGGGATCAGCCCCAGCATTTT; CDR3: CASSQNQGDQPQHF
V: TRBV7-9; J: TRBJ1-2; D: NA; size: once; DNA: TGTGCCAGCAGCAACCCCCCAACGGGCTATGGCTACACCTTC; CDR3: CASSNPPTGYGYTF
V: TRBV7-3; J: TRBJ1-1; D: TRBD1; size: once; DNA: TGTGCCAGCAGCACAGGGGGCACCACTGAAGCTTTCTTT; CDR3: CASSTGGTTEAFF
V: TRBV6-4; J: TRBJ1-2; D: NA; size: NA; DNA: TGTGCCAGCAGTGACTCTTGGGGACTTGATGGCTACACCTTC; CDR3: CASSDSWGLDGYTF
V: TRBV12-5; J: TRBJ1-2; D: NA; size: NA; DNA: TGTGCTAGTGGTCTTCGCGACTATGGCTACACCTTC; CDR3: CASGLRDYGYTF
V: TRBV7-2; J: TRBJ1-2; D: NA; size: NA; DNA: TGTGCCACCCTCCGGAGGGGTCGCAACTATGGCTACACCTTC; CDR3: CATLRRGRNYGYTF
V: TRBV3-1/TRBV3-2; J: TRBJ2-3; D: TRBD2; size: NA; DNA: TGTGCCAGCAGCCAAGGAACTAGCGGTGTGCGGTGGAATACGCAGTATTTT; CDR3: CASSQGTSGVRWNTQYF
V: TRBV19; J: TRBJ2-7; D: NA; size: NA; DNA: TGTGCCAGTAGTAAGGAGGCGTTCTCCTACGAGCAGTACTTC; CDR3: CASSKEAFSYEQYF
V: TRBV5-1; J: TRBJ1-1; D: TRBD1; size: NA; DNA: TGCGCCAGCAGCTGGGGACAGAATCCCGACACTGAAGCTTTCTTT; CDR3: CASSWGQNPDTEAFF
V: TRBV9; J: TRBJ1-4; D: NA; size: NA; DNA: TGTGCCAGCAGCGTTACCCAGGGTCAGACAACTAATGAAAAACTGTTTTTT; CDR3: CASSVTQGQTTNEKLFF
V: TRBV12-3/TRBV12-4; J: TRBJ1-2; D: NA; size: NA; DNA: TGTGCCAGCAGTTTAGGGCTTTTTGGCTACACCTTC; CDR3: CASSLGLFGYTF
V: TRBV30; J: TRBJ1-5; D: TRBD1; size: NA; DNA: TGTGCCTGGAGTGTAGGGACAGGGGTTAATCAGCCCCAGCATTTT; CDR3: CAWSVGTGVNQPQHF
V: TRBV19; J: TRBJ1-4; D: NA; size: few; DNA: TGTGCCAGTAGTATAGGGCGGGGAACTAATGAAAAACTGTTTTTT; CDR3: CASSIGRGTNEKLFF
V: TRBV5-1; J: TRBJ2-2; D: NA; size: NA; DNA: TGCGCCAGCAGCCCGGTGGTTGGGGCGATCGGGGAGCTGTTTTTT; CDR3: CASSPVVGAIGELFF
V: TRBV27; J: TRBJ2-7; D: NA; size: NA; DNA: TGTGCCAGCAGCGACAGCTATGGGCTCTACGAGCAGTACTTC; CDR3: CASSDSYGLYEQYF
V: TRBV14; J: TRBJ1-4; D: NA; size: NA; DNA: TGTGCCAGCAGCCAAGCGAGATCAACTAATGAAAAACTGTTTTTT; CDR3: CASSQARSTNEKLFF
V: TRBV27; J: TRBJ2-2; D: NA; size: few; DNA: TGTGCCAGCAGTGAAGAGTACAGAAACACCGGGGAGCTGTTTTTT; CDR3: CASSEEYRNTGELFF
V: TRBV3-1/TRBV3-2; J: TRBJ1-1; D: NA; size: NA; DNA: TGTGCCAGCAGCCAGTACAGGCAAGCTTTCTTT; CDR3: CASSQYRQAFF
V: TRBV3-1/TRBV3-2; J: TRBJ1-1; D: NA; size: NA; DNA: TGTGCCAGCAGCCTGGGCAGGGGCACTGAAGCTTTCTTT; CDR3: CASSLGRGTEAFF
V: TRBV9; J: TRBJ1-2; D: TRBD1; size: NA; DNA: TGTGCCAGCAGCCTCGGGACAGACAACTATGGCTACACCTTC; CDR3: CASSLGTDNYGYTF
V: TRBV5-6; J: TRBJ2-3; D: NA; size: NA; DNA: TGTGCCAGCAGCTTGTTGGTTAGCGGTAGCACAGATACGCAGTATTTT; CDR3: CASSLLVSGSTDTQYF
V: TRBV6-5; J: TRBJ2-5; D: NA; size: NA; DNA: TGTGCCAGCAGAGGGTACCAGGGTCTCGGAGAGACCCAGTACTTC; CDR3: CASRGYQGLGETQYF
V: TRBV7-6; J: TRBJ2-5; D: NA; size: NA; DNA: TGTGCCAGCAGCTTAGCGAGAGGCGGGGTCCAAGAGACCCAGTACTTC; CDR3: CASSLARGGVQETQYF
V: TRBV7-6; J: TRBJ2-1; D: TRBD2; size: few; DNA: TGTGCCAGCAGCACGGGACTATCCCTCTACAATGAGCAGTTCTTC; CDR3: CASSTGLSLYNEQFF
V: TRBV7-8; J: TRBJ2-2; D: NA; size: NA; DNA: TGTGCCAGCAGCTTATTTGGACAGAGCACCGGGGAGCTGTTTTTT; CDR3: CASSLFGQSTGELFF